The 20 T cell receptor beta chains below all came from one sample that was sequenced in a study of T cells after posttransplantation cyclophosphamide. The assay was immunoSEQ multiplex PCR, and TCRdb's table has in-frame clones only and misses some. The sample includes about 16,000 clones, about nine tenths seen only once; the top ten take 3.5%. Control samples came 1 year after myeloablative marrow transplants with methotrexate plus calcineurin inhibitor. The sample was PBMCs, taken after an allogeneic stem cell transplant with a calcineurin inhibitor and methotrexate. These receptors came from a male patient aged 50 or older who received an allogeneic stem cell transplant from an unrelated donor, was CMV-positive, and had chronic GVHD only. Some T cells may arise from the graft donor.

The V gene is TRBV2, the J gene TRBJ2-7; D unclear. The CDR3 has 13 residues. The V gene's germline CDR1 is SNHLY and CDR2 FYNNEI. Trimming took off 10 bases at V and 0 bases at J, with 13 bases between the two ends. CDR3: CATSQDYSYEQYF. Written as DNA, the CDR3 is TGTGCCACCAGCCAGGATTACTCCTACGAGCAGTACTTC.

The genes are TRBV11-2 and TRBJ2-5; TRBD1 is a possible D gene (6 bases). V was pared by 5 bases and J by 4 bases, with 20 bases between. Germline V gives CDR1 SGHAT, CDR2 FQNNGV. This CDR3 comprises 16 residues. The CDR3 DNA follows: TGTGCCAGCAGCACTGGCGAGACAGGATGGGTAGAGACCCAGTACTTC. Amino acid sequence: CASSTGETGWVETQYF.

The rearrangement joins TRBV2 to TRBJ1-3, with D uncertain. Trimming left V 4 bases short and J 0 bases short, with 10 bases between. The CDR3 consists of 15 residues. The germline CDR1 and CDR2 sequences are SNHLY and FYNNEI. CDR3 residues: CASSGLATSGNTIYF. CDR3 nucleotides: TGTGCCAGCAGTGGTCTAGCCACCTCTGGAAACACCATATATTTT.

This clone was detected once. The chain has TRBV19 and TRBJ2-3, with D hard to call. In germline, CDR1 is LNHDA, CDR2 SQIVND (reference sequence). The CDR3 has 16 amino acids. V was pared by 7 bases and J by 3 bases, with 20 bases between. The CDR3 is CASTPDPNERTDTQYF. CDR3 bases: TGTGCCAGTACCCCCGACCCTAACGAGAGGACAGATACGCAGTATTTT.

The chain carries TRBV2 and TRBJ2-5; the match to TRBD1 covers 7 bases. CDR1 and CDR2 (germline): SNHLY, FYNNEI. The CDR3 extends over 15 amino acids. Germline trimming cut 7 bases from V and 2 bases from J; bases unmatched to any gene: 10. The CDR3 coding sequence is TGTGCCAGCAATTTCATGGACAGGCCGCAAGAGACCCAGTACTTC. Translated, it gives CASNFMDRPQETQYF.

V is TRBV11-3 and J is TRBJ2-5; D unclear. CDR1 and CDR2 from the germline V gene are SGHNT and YENEEA. V was shortened by 0 bases and J by 7 bases, with 6 bases between the two germline ends. CDR3 length: 12 residues. The CDR3 sequence: CASSLDEPTQYF. The CDR3 nucleotides are TGTGCCAGCAGCTTAGATGAGCCGACCCAGTACTTC.

The chain combines TRBV2 with TRBJ2-3, with 11 bases fitting TRBD1. The CDR3 covers 20 residues. The V segment lost 11 bases and the J segment 4 bases; nucleotides outside the gene matches: 26. The germline V gene has CDR1 SNHLY and CDR2 FYNNEI. CDR3 residues: CAAKGGLAGMGQGVADTQYF. CDR3 DNA sequence: TGTGCCGCAAAGGGGGGCCTCGCGGGTATGGGACAGGGGGTGGCAGATACGCAGTATTTT.

The gene calls are TRBV5-1 and TRBJ2-1, with 7 bases that match TRBD2. Germline V lookup: CDR1 SGHRS, CDR2 YFSETQ. The CDR3 spans 15 residues. With V trimmed by 5 bases and J by 4 bases, 9 bases remained unmatched. The CDR3 region is CASRSYSGLYNEQFF. The DNA for the CDR3 is TGCGCCAGCAGGTCTTATAGCGGGCTATACAATGAGCAGTTCTTC.

This rearrangement joins TRBV7-3 to TRBJ2-3; 12 bases align to TRBD2. CDR3 length: 15 amino acids. From germline, CDR1 is SGHTA and CDR2 FQGTGA. Germline trimming cut 4 bases from V and 1 base from J; bases unmatched to any gene: 0. CDR3 sequence (DNA): TGTGCCAGCAGCTGGACTAGCGGGGGCACAGATACGCAGTATTTT. Its protein product is CASSWTSGGTDTQYF. The full variable domain, rest sourced from reference TRBV7-3 and TRBJ2-3, is GAGVSQTPSNKVTEKGKYVELRCDPISGHTALYWYRQSLGQGPEFLIYFQGTGAADDSGLPNDRFFAVRPEGSVSTLKIQRTERGDSAVYLCASSWTSGGTDTQYFGPGTRLTVL.

This chain links TRBV7-9 with TRBJ2-5; D gene unclear. The end of the DNA aligns better with TRBJ2-7, so the J call may be wrong. CDR1 is SEHNR and CDR2 is FQNEAQ in the germline V gene (reference sequence). The CDR3 loop spans 12 amino acids. CDR3 amino acids: CASSLAYYEQYF. CDR3 nucleotides: TGTGCCAGCAGCTTAGCTTACTACGAGCAGTACTTC.

This chain connects TRBV6-5 to TRBJ1-1, with D perhaps matching TRBD1 (5 bases). CDR1 is MNHEY and CDR2 is SVGAGI in the germline V gene. Trimming stripped 2 bases from V and 6 bases from J, with 7 bases between. This CDR3 has 12 amino acids. The CDR3 region has the DNA TGTGCCAGCAGTTACAGGGGCGCTGAAGCTTTCTTT. Translated, it gives CASSYRGAEAFF.

In the case of this clone: The germline gene is not matched at one end of the junction; a read error may be the cause. This chain links TRBV7-7 with TRBJ2-1; 7 bases are a match to TRBD1. This CDR3 spans 14 amino acids. CDR1 is SSHAT, CDR2 FNYEAQ, per germline (reference sequence). In DNA, the CDR3 is TGTGCTAGCAGCCGTTTAGGGACAGCCAATGAGCAGTTCTTC. Amino acids: CASSRLGTANEQFF.

The chain employs TRBV7-2 and TRBJ2-3, with D uncertain. CDR1 is SGHTA, CDR2 FQGNSA, per germline. There are 16 residues in the CDR3. Trimming removed 5 bases at V and 0 bases at J, with 15 bases between. The CDR3 spells CASSRNAAESTDTQYF. CDR3 nucleotide sequence: TGTGCCAGCAGCCGCAACGCGGCGGAAAGCACAGATACGCAGTATTTT.

The chain is built from TRBV14 and TRBJ2-7, with TRBD2 matching 12 bases. This CDR3 has 16 residues. Trimming cost V 0 bases and J 3 bases; bases outside gene matches: 3. The germline V gene encodes CDR1 SGHDN and CDR2 FVKESK. The DNA for the CDR3 is TGTGCCAGCAGCCAAGAAGGACTAGCGGGGTACTACGAGCAGTACTTC. Encoded protein: CASSQEGLAGYYEQYF. Looking up the rest from reference TRBV14 and TRBJ2-7 gives the full variable domain: EAGVTQFPSHSVIEKGQTVTLRCDPISGHDNLYWYRRVMGKEIKFLLHFVKESKQDESGMPNNRFLAERTGGTYSTLKVQPAELEDSGVYFCASSQEGLAGYYEQYFGPGTRLTVT.

The chain combines TRBV5-4 with TRBJ1-2; D unresolved. The CDR3 consists of 15 residues. V shed 0 bases and J shed 10 bases, with 19 bases lying between them. From germline, CDR1 is SGHNT and CDR2 YYREEE (reference sequence). CDR3 nucleotides: TGTGCCAGCAGCTTGGTGCCTTACCTAATCTTAGACTACACCTTC. Its translation is CASSLVPYLILDYTF.

The chain employs TRBV11-3 and TRBJ2-2, with TRBD2 matching 7 bases. V lost 7 bases, J lost 1 base, and 15 bases stayed unmatched. The CDR3 has 18 amino acids. Germline assignment: CDR1 SGHNT and CDR2 YENEEA. This CDR3 reads CASNPGLLPIKNTGELFF. The CDR3 DNA follows: TGTGCCAGCAATCCGGGACTACTTCCAATAAAGAACACCGGGGAGCTGTTTTTT.

The V call is TRBV5-5, the J call TRBJ2-5; perhaps TRBD2 as D (6 bases). Germline values: CDR1 SGHKS, CDR2 YYEKEE (reference sequence). V dropped 0 bases and J dropped 5 bases, with 17 bases sitting between them. The CDR3 has 16 residues. The CDR3 DNA is TGTGCCAGCAGCTTGGATACTGGAGGGAATGGGGAGACCCAGTACTTC. Translated, it gives CASSLDTGGNGETQYF.

This clone was counted a single time. This sequence joins TRBV7-3 and TRBJ2-2; 7 bases map to TRBD2. Trimming removed 4 bases from V and 7 bases from J; junction bases left unmatched: 6. There are 14 residues in the CDR3. Germline values: CDR1 SGHTA, CDR2 FQGTGA. The CDR3 loop reads CASSSTSLGGELFF. In nucleotides, the CDR3 is TGTGCCAGCAGCTCGACTAGCTTGGGCGGGGAGCTGTTTTTT.

The rearrangement uses TRBV29-1 and TRBJ2-4, with no clear D. CDR1 is SQVTM and CDR2 is ANQGSEA in the germline V gene. This CDR3 spans 13 amino acids. Trimming took 4 bases from V and 0 from J, leaving 7 bases between them. CDR3 coding DNA: TGCAGCGTTGTCCCGTTAGCCAAAAACATTCAGTACTTC. Amino acids: CSVVPLAKNIQYF.

V and J are TRBV10-3 and TRBJ1-2; possible D gene TRBD1, 5 bases. Germline V lookup: CDR1 ENHRY, CDR2 SYGVKD. The CDR3 loop spans 14 amino acids. Trimming stripped 6 bases from V and 5 bases from J, with 16 bases between. The CDR3 DNA follows: TGTGCCATCAGCCTAGCGAGGACAATTTATGGCTACACCTTC. Translating gives CAISLARTIYGYTF.